This entry is about one TCR beta chain. No cognate antigen has been identified for it. No base quality information exists; no much larger clone differs at one position. Germline trimming: 3 bases from V, 10 bases from J; junction bases outside gene matches: 7. Taken from the germline V gene, the CDR1 and CDR2 loops are KGHSH and LQKENI. The CDR3 starts with the cysteine, ends with the phenylalanine, and has 15 residues. Only the CDR3 part of the read is kept: 45 bases, read in frame from the first base. The record originates from a study of blood T cell repertoires in COVID-19 (dated by TCRdb to the early 2020s). As for the study more broadly: The collaborator samples originated in the United States, Italy and Spain and spanned the acute and convalescent phases of COVID-19. HLA class I and class II types, where available, came from metadata supplied by the sample provider rather than from assay-based typing. The sample metadata nearly always contained a de-identified subject ID, COVID-19 status, age in years and sex. The prospective study material was composed of cDNA or gDNA derived from T cells, B-cell-depleted T cells, or PBMCs. Samples were obtained from the ongoing ImmuneRACE study (first 160 participants) and from approximately 1,200 subjects provided by 6 global collaborators. The repertoires were released in a freely available public database meant as a resource for research on the immune response to SARS-CoV-2. The dataset comprised deeply sampled blood TCRbeta repertoires from subjects exposed to, actively infected with, or recovered from COVID-19.

In the prospective study, participants were 18 to 89 years old, resided in about two dozen geographic areas of the United States, and were enrolled through a virtual design. Cohort assignment in the prospective study relied on participant-reported clinical history from a screening survey and a study questionnaire. For ImmuneRACE Cohort 3, a participant was defined as recovered based on two consecutive negative NP/OP PCR tests, clearance by a healthcare professional, or resolution of symptoms. Mobile phlebotomists in the prospective study collected whole blood, serum and a nasopharyngeal or oropharyngeal swab from every participant. Over a roughly 2-month period, participants in the prospective study had the option of providing additional blood draws and questionnaires. Before DNA extraction, blood samples from the prospective study were shipped at room temperature or frozen. The study at large found these results: Clinical and demographic metadata were provided uncurated, with the amount varying by source and participant.

The immunoSEQ Assay, a bias-controlled multiplex PCR, was used to amplify TCRbeta CDR3 regions from genomic DNA. The original pipeline was this. Within the assay, amplification of reference gene primers was used to estimate how many nucleated cells each sample contained. To quantify the absolute abundance of each unique TCRbeta CDR3 rearrangement, sequence reads were collapsed and filtered. For each sample, productive Simpson clonality was calculated as the square root of Simpson's diversity index across productive rearrangements. This immuneACCESS table, as held by TCRdb, lists in-frame sequences with V and J called but not all clones. Of the missing ones, under half trace to an unresolved V gene in checked studies; the others have no known cause. That table furnishes V, J and clone size, whereas the DNA furnished D and trimming. For this sample the table gives 290,000 or so clones, of which around nine tenths were detected only once. The ten largest account for 2.6% of the sample.

The chain joins TRBV18 to TRBJ1-6, and 9 junctional nucleotides match TRBD1. Sequencing input: PBMCs or T cells enriched from blood (not recorded which). The clonotype comes from a young woman who had recovered from COVID-19. The bases are TGTGCCAGCTCACCGGGGACAGGGTTGGAATCACCCCTCCACTTT. This yields the protein CASSPGTGLESPLHF.